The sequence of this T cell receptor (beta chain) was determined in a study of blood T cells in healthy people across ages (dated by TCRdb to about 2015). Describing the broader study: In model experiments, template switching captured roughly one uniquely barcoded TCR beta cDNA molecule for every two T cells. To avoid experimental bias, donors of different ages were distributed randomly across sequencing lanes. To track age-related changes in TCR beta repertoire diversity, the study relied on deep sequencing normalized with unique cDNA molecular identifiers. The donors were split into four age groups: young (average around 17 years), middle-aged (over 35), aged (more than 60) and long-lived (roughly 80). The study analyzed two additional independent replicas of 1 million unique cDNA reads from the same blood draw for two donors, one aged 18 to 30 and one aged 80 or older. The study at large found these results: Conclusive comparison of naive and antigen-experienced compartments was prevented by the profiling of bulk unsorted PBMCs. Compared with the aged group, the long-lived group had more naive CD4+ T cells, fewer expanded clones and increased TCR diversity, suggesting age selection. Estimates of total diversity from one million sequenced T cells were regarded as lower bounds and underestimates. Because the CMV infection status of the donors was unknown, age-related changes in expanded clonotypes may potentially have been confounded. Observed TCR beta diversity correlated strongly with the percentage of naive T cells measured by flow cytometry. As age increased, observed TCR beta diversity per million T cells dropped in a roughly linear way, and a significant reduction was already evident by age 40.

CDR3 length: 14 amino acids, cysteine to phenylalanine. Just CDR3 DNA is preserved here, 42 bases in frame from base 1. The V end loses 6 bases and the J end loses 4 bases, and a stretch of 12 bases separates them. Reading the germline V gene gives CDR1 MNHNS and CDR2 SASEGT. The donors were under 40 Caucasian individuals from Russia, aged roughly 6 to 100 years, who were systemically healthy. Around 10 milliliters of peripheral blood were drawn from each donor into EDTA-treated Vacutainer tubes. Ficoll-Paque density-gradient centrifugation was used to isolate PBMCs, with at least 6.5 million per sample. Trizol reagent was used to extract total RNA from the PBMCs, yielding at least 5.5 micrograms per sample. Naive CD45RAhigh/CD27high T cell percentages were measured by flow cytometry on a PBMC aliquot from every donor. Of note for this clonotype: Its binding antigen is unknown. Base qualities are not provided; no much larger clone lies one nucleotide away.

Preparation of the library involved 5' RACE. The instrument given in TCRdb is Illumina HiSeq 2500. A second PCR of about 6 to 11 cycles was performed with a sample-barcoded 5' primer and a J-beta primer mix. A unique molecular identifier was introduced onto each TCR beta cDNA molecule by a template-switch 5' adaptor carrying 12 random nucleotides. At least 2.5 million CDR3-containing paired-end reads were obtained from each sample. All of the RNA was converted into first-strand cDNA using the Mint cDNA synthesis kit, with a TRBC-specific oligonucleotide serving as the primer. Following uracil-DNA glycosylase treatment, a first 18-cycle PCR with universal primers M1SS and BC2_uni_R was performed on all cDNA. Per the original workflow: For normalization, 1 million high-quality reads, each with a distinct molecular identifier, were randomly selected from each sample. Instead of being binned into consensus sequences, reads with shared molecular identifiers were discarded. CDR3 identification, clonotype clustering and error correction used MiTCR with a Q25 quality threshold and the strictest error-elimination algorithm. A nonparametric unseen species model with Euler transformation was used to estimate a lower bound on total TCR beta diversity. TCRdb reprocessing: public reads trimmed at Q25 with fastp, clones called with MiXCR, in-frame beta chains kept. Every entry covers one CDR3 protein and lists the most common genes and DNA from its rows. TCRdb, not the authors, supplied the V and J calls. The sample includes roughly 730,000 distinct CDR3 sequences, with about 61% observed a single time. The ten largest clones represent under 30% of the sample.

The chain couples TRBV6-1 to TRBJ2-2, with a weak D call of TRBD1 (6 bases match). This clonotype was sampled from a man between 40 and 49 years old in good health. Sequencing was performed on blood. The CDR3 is CASSRDISTGELFF. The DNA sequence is TGTGCCAGCAGCCGGGACATTAGCACCGGGGAGCTGTTTTTT.